The clone carrying this TCR beta chain was observed a handful of times. The target antigen is unknown. The CDR3 runs 15 residues. V was shortened by 2 bases and J by 0 bases, with 8 bases between the two germline ends. Germline V gives CDR1 SGHTA, CDR2 FQGNSA. The table came from immunoSEQ multiplex PCR; TCRdb's copy has only in-frame clones and leaves some out. The sample records about 110,000 clones, about 89% being singletons. The data were obtained in a study of T cell responses to AZD1222 COVID-19 vaccine. Study results and caveats: Unmutated regions of variants are reportedly targeted by nearly half of spike-specific TCRs. In all cases, repertoires were sampled only after the peak T cell response.

The receptor was derived from an adult who received the AZD1222 COVID-19 vaccine. V gene TRBV7-2 combines with J gene TRBJ1-5; D remains ambiguous. The specimen comprised peripheral blood, sampled 28 days after the second AZD1222 dose. CDR3 bases: TGTGCCAGCAGCTTACTCCCTAATAGCAATCAGCCCCAGCATTTT. Translation: CASSLLPNSNQPQHF.